These 31 T cell receptor beta chains came from one sample sequenced in a study of blood T cell repertoires in COVID-19 (dated by TCRdb to 2018 to 2021). Libraries were constructed by the immunoSEQ multiplex PCR assay. What TCRdb holds here is the immuneACCESS table cut down to in-frame rearrangements. Part of the clones is not present; checked against another copy, under half of the missing clones reflect an unresolved V gene, and the others are unexplained. In all, the sample holds about 310,000 clones, and around 90% of those were seen once. 1% of the sample belongs to the ten largest clones. The sample was peripheral blood. These receptors came from a man aged 45-65 years with active or convalescent COVID-19.

This clone is a singleton in its sample. The J gene is TRBJ2-7, the V gene TRBV10-1; D perhaps matches TRBD2 (5 bases). The V gene's germline CDR1 is WNHNN and CDR2 SYGVQD (reference sequence). This CDR3 region has 14 residues. V was cut by 9 bases and J by 2 bases, with 17 bases left in between. CDR3 residues: CARPWRVQPYEQYF. CDR3 nucleotides: TGCGCCAGACCCTGGCGGGTCCAACCCTACGAGCAGTACTTC.

This sequence joins TRBV13 and TRBJ2-2; 11 bases are a match to TRBD2. Germline V gene sequence: CDR1 PRHDT, CDR2 FYEKMQ (reference sequence). V dropped 5 bases and J dropped 5; count of bases not matched to a gene: 10. The CDR3 consists of 17 residues. In DNA, the CDR3 is TGTGCCAGCAGCATTACCACTAGCGGGAGACGGACCGGGGAGCTGTTTTTT. Protein product: CASSITTSGRRTGELFF.

V and J are TRBV28 and TRBJ2-3; the match to TRBD2 covers 13 bases. This CDR3 is built from 18 residues. Germline assignment: CDR1 MDHEN and CDR2 SYDVKM. V shed 6 bases and J 6 bases; nucleotides not matched to a gene: 15. The CDR3 loop reads CASSRRLAGGSVMDTQYF. For the CDR3, the DNA is TGTGCCAGCAGCCGACGACTAGCGGGGGGTTCCGTGATGGATACGCAGTATTTT.

This rearrangement joins TRBV7-8 to TRBJ1-2; 9 nucleotides align to TRBD1. Unmatched junction bases numbered 5, after V lost 2 bases and J lost 4 bases. The CDR3 length is 15 residues. In germline, CDR1 is SGHVS, CDR2 FQNEAQ. The CDR3 DNA follows: TGTGCCAGCAGCTTACTCCGGGACAGGGCCTATGGCTACACCTTC. The encoded protein is CASSLLRDRAYGYTF.

The chain is built from TRBV7-6 and TRBJ1-4, with D possibly matching TRBD1 (6 bases). Germline V lookup: CDR1 SGHVS, CDR2 FNYEAQ. The ends were cut back, 4 bases at V and 8 bases at J, with 17 bases in the middle. The CDR3 runs to 15 residues. The CDR3 loop reads CASSSRTDPAEKLFF. CDR3 DNA: TGTGCCAGCAGCTCAAGGACAGACCCCGCCGAAAAACTGTTTTTT.

The V call is TRBV19, the J call TRBJ2-4, with 9 bases lining up with TRBD1. The CDR3 loop spans 19 amino acids. V gave up 5 bases and J gave up 0 bases; unmatched junction bases: 14. Germline CDR1 LNHDA, CDR2 SQIVND (reference sequence). DNA of the CDR3: TGTGCCAGTAGTTCAAACAGGGGGCGAAGAGGGCTAGCCAAAAACATTCAGTACTTC. Translating gives CASSSNRGRRGLAKNIQYF.

V gene TRBV2 combines with J gene TRBJ2-2; 8 bases align to TRBD2. CDR3 length: 15 amino acids. The V and J ends lost 6 bases and 6 bases, in that order; junction bases with no gene match: 9. Germline assignment: CDR1 SNHLY and CDR2 FYNNEI. In DNA form, the CDR3 reads TGTGCCAGCAGCAGGACAGTCGGGGGGGCCGGGGAGCTGTTTTTT. This translates into CASSRTVGGAGELFF.

V gene TRBV14 combines with J gene TRBJ2-3, with 9 bases aligning to TRBD2. The CDR3 spans 18 residues. With 2 bases clipped from V and 4 bases from J, the junction kept 13 bases outside the gene matches. Germline CDR1 is SGHDN and CDR2 is FVKESK. CDR3 sequence (DNA): TGTGCCAGCAGCCAAAAAAATGTAGCGGGAGTATACGCAGATACGCAGTATTTT. Translating it yields CASSQKNVAGVYADTQYF.

This clone has a single count. The chain recombines TRBV5-1 with TRBJ2-1, with TRBD1 identical over 12 bases. Germline lookup yields CDR1 SGHRS and CDR2 YFSETQ. V lost 4 bases, J lost 9 bases, and 8 bases stayed unmatched. The CDR3 has 15 residues. The CDR3, as DNA: TGCGCCAGCAGCCCCCCCGGGACAGGGGGCGGTGAGCAGTTCTTC. It yields the protein CASSPPGTGGGEQFF.

V is TRBV5-1 and J is TRBJ1-4, with 7 bases fitting TRBD1. CDR3 length: 16 residues. CDR1 SGHRS and CDR2 YFSETQ come from the germline V gene. V shed 4 bases and J 7 bases; nucleotides not matched to a gene: 13. CDR3 nucleotide sequence: TGCGCCAGCAGCGAGATGGGACAGCTCTCCCGTGAAAAACTGTTTTTT. It translates to CASSEMGQLSREKLFF.

About this clone itself: Other DNA sequences in this specimen translate into the identical CDR3. The chain employs TRBV5-1 and TRBJ1-1, with 7 bases aligning to TRBD1. Germline V gives CDR1 SGHRS, CDR2 YFSETQ. V was clipped by 0 bases and J by 5 bases; unmatched bases: 4. The CDR3 has 14 residues. The CDR3 reads CASSLVQGGTEAFF. In nucleotides, the CDR3 is TGCGCCAGCAGCTTGGTCCAGGGGGGAACTGAAGCTTTCTTT.

This clone showed up just a few times. V gene TRBV19 combines with J gene TRBJ1-1, with D possibly matching TRBD1 (5 bases). Deletions cut 2 bases from V and 4 bases from J, with 11 bases between. This CDR3 has 14 amino acids. Germline V lookup: CDR1 LNHDA, CDR2 SQIVND (reference sequence). DNA for the CDR3: TGTGCCAGTAGTATATCGGGGGGAGGCACTGAAGCTTTCTTT. Translating it yields CASSISGGGTEAFF.

The V and J genes are TRBV18 and TRBJ1-4, with 12 bases fitting TRBD1. This CDR3 contains 15 residues. J was trimmed by 7 bases and V by 3 bases; bases with no gene match: 3. Per the germline V gene, CDR1 is KGHSH and CDR2 is LQKENI. The CDR3 DNA is TGTGCCAGCTCACCCGGGACAGGGGGCCGTGAAAAACTGTTTTTT. Amino acid sequence: CASSPGTGGREKLFF.

The chain has TRBV11-2 and TRBJ2-7; weak D call: TRBD2 (7 bases). The germline gives CDR1 SGHAT, CDR2 FQNNGV. V was clipped by 5 bases and J by 2 bases, with 19 bases between them. CDR3 length: 16 amino acids. In DNA, the CDR3 is TGTGCCAGCAGCGCCCTCCCCCGAGGGGGGGCCTACGAGCAGTACTTC. This codes for CASSALPRGGAYEQYF. The whole variable domain, filled in from reference TRBV11-2 and TRBJ2-7, reads EAGVAQSPRYKIIEKRQSVAFWCNPISGHATLYWYQQILGQGPKLLIQFQNNGVVDDSQLPKDRFSAERLKGVDSTLKIQPAKLEDSAVYLCASSALPRGGAYEQYFGPGTRLTVT.

This clone appeared once. The CDR3 here is CASRLGTGYHLGGYTF. CDR3 bases: TGTGCCAGCAGACTCGGCACAGGGTACCATTTGGGTGGCTACACCTTC. The chain joins TRBV11-2 to TRBJ1-2; D possibly corresponds to TRBD1 (6 bases). CDR3 length: 16 residues. Trimming shortened V by 6 bases and J by 7 bases, and 24 bases separated the two germline ends. CDR1 and CDR2 from the germline V gene are SGHAT and FQNNGV.

This CDR3 reads CASSSQQAISYEQYF. CDR3 sequence (DNA): TGTGCCAGCAGCTCGCAACAGGCGATCTCCTACGAGCAGTACTTC. This chain links TRBV7-2 with TRBJ2-7, with TRBD1 as a possible D gene (5 bases). Germline loops: CDR1 SGHTA, CDR2 FQGNSA. There are 15 residues in the CDR3. Trimming left V 4 bases short and J 0 bases short, with 13 bases between.

The genes are TRBV7-6 and TRBJ2-5; 7 bases map to TRBD2. Germline values: CDR1 SGHVS, CDR2 FNYEAQ. The CDR3 is 15 residues long. After removal of 5 bases from V and 4 bases from J, the junction contained 10 bases not matched to a gene. CDR3 in amino acids: CASSGRAGERETQYF. In nucleotides, the CDR3 is TGTGCCAGCAGCGGCCGGGCGGGGGAAAGAGAGACCCAGTACTTC.

V is TRBV28 and J is TRBJ1-2; tentatively, D is TRBD1 (5 bases). V was clipped by 6 bases and J by 3 bases, with 11 bases between them. This CDR3 comprises 13 residues. Per germline, CDR1 MDHEN and CDR2 SYDVKM. CDR3 DNA sequence: TGTGCCAGCAGAACCGTAGGGGACTATGGCTACACCTTC. Residues: CASRTVGDYGYTF.

The chain recombines TRBV11-1 with TRBJ1-6; perhaps TRBD1 as D (5 bases). CDR1 and CDR2 (germline): SGHAT, FQDESV (reference sequence). Deletions cut 6 bases from V and 9 bases from J, with 12 bases between. The CDR3 runs to 13 residues. The CDR3 DNA follows: TGTGCCAGCAGTCCAGGGTTCGGTTCACCCCTCCACTTT. Protein product: CASSPGFGSPLHF.

The chain couples TRBV4-3 to TRBJ1-2, with 8 bases matching TRBD1. This CDR3 has 15 residues. V was pared by 2 bases and J by 7 bases, with 9 bases of the junction left unmatched. The V gene's germline CDR1 is LGHNA and CDR2 YSLEER. CDR3 DNA sequence: TGCGCCAGCAGCCAAAGGGGACAGGTAGTAGGTGGCTACACCTTC. Its translation: CASSQRGQVVGGYTF.

The chain is built from TRBV7-9 and TRBJ2-7; no reliable D call. Germline V gene data show CDR1 as SEHNR and CDR2 as FQNEAQ (reference sequence). Trimming removed 1 base at V and 7 bases at J, with 11 bases between. CDR3 size: 13 residues. The CDR3: CASSLGDISEQYF. In nucleotides, the CDR3 is TGTGCCAGCAGCTTAGGAGACATATCTGAGCAGTACTTC.

Only a few counts were recorded for this clone. The chain uses TRBV6-2 or TRBV6-3 and TRBJ1-2, with D unresolved. The CDR3 sequence is 12 residues long. CDR1 and CDR2 (germline): MNHEY, SVGEGT. V lost 2 bases and J 3 bases, leaving 4 bases between the germline ends. The CDR3 bases are TGTGCCAGCAGTTACCAGTACTATGGCTACACCTTC. It is translated as CASSYQYYGYTF.

V and J are TRBV10-3 and TRBJ1-2; D gene uncertain. V lost 0 bases and J lost 8, with 10 bases in between. CDR1 and CDR2 (germline): ENHRY, SYGVKD. The length of the CDR3 is 13 residues. The CDR3 DNA sequence: TGTGCCATCAGTGAGTCGTCGGAGGGCGGCTACACCTTC. It is translated as CAISESSEGGYTF.

The genes are TRBV11-2 and TRBJ2-1; perhaps TRBD1 as D (5 bases). This CDR3 region has 12 residues. CDR1 and CDR2 (germline): SGHAT, FQNNGV. Trimming removed 7 bases at V and 6 bases at J, with 10 bases between. In DNA, the CDR3 is TGTGCCAGCACCCTAACAGGCAATGAGCAGTTCTTC. This encodes CASTLTGNEQFF.

V usage is TRBV6-5 and J usage is TRBJ2-7, with D perhaps matching TRBD2 (6 bases). V shed 4 bases and J shed 4 bases, with 17 bases lying between them. Germline values: CDR1 MNHEY, CDR2 SVGAGI. The CDR3 is 15 amino acids. In DNA form, the CDR3 reads TGTGCCAGCAGTTCCGCTAGCGAGCTCTTATACGAGCAGTACTTC. Its protein is CASSSASELLYEQYF.

This clone was seen a handful of times. This chain joins TRBV30 and TRBJ1-2; D remains unclear. The CDR3 consists of 14 residues. Germline CDR1 GTSNPN, CDR2 SVGIG (reference sequence). Trimming removed 7 bases from V and 2 bases from J, with 17 bases in between. In DNA, the CDR3 is TGTGCCTTCCGCAAAACGCTTCTAAACTATGGCTACACCTTC. Translated: CAFRKTLLNYGYTF.

This chain connects TRBV18 to TRBJ1-2; 7 bases line up with TRBD1. The CDR3 length is 15 residues. CDR1 is KGHSH and CDR2 is LQKENI in the germline V gene. J was trimmed by 0 bases and V by 4 bases; bases with no gene match: 5. This CDR3 is CASSQGQQPNYGYTF. CDR3 DNA sequence: TGTGCCAGCTCACAGGGACAGCAACCTAACTATGGCTACACCTTC.

The chain combines TRBV11-3 with TRBJ2-2; TRBD2 aligns across 7 bases. CDR3 length: 18 residues. Germline V gene sequence: CDR1 SGHNT, CDR2 YENEEA. Germline trimming cut 3 bases from V and 0 bases from J; bases unmatched to any gene: 10. The CDR3 sequence is CASSFGGGRNSNTGELFF. CDR3 DNA: TGTGCCAGCAGCTTTGGGGGAGGGCGCAACTCGAACACCGGGGAGCTGTTTTTT.

This chain joins TRBV5-1 and TRBJ1-2, with TRBD1 identical over 12 bases. Germline CDR1 is SGHRS and CDR2 is YFSETQ. This CDR3 region has 15 residues. J was trimmed by 8 bases and V by 3 bases; bases with no gene match: 8. This chain's CDR3 is CASSSRDRGLGGYTF. CDR3 sequence (DNA): TGCGCCAGCAGCTCCCGGGACAGGGGGCTGGGGGGCTACACCTTC.

This chain links TRBV29-1 with TRBJ2-2, with no clear D. The CDR3 covers 12 residues. Trimming pared 6 bases from V and 2 bases from J, leaving 7 bases between. Germline CDR1 is SQVTM and CDR2 is ANQGSEA. The DNA of the CDR3 is TGCAGCGTCGACACTAACACCGGGGAGCTGTTTTTT. Encoded protein: CSVDTNTGELFF.

The J gene is TRBJ1-2, the V gene TRBV6-5; weak D call: TRBD1 (5 bases). The germline V gene encodes CDR1 MNHEY and CDR2 SVGAGI. The germline V and J ends were trimmed by 10 bases and 0 bases, with 12 bases remaining between them. The CDR3 is 13 amino acids. CDR3 coding DNA: TGTGCCACCGCAGGGCTTCCTAACTATGGCTACACCTTC. It codes for CATAGLPNYGYTF.